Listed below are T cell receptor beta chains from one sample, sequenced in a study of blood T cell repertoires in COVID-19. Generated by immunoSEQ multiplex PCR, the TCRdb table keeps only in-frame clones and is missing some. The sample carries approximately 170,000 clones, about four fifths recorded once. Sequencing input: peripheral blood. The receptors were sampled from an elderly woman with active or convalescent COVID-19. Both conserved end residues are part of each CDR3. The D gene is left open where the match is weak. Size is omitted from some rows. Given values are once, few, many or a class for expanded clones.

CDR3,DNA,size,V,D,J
CASRWSRVRNTEAFF,TGTGCCAGCAGGTGGAGCAGGGTGAGAAACACTGAAGCTTTCTTT,once,TRBV6-5,NA,TRBJ1-1
CASSSTGMKQYF,TGTGCCAGCAGCTCGACAGGGATGAAGCAGTACTTC,NA,TRBV11-2,TRBD1,TRBJ2-7
CASSLDTTDTGELFF,TGCGCCAGCAGCTTAGACACGACGGACACCGGGGAGCTGTTTTTT,NA,TRBV5-1,NA,TRBJ2-2
CATRQGAVYEQYF,TGTGCCACCCGACAGGGGGCGGTCTACGAGCAGTACTTC,NA,TRBV15,TRBD1,TRBJ2-7
CASSLNRHSREQYF,TGTGCCAGCAGTTTGAATAGACATTCCAGGGAGCAGTACTTC,NA,TRBV27,NA,TRBJ2-7
CASSPDQRDYGYTF,TGTGCCAGCTCACCAGACCAGCGTGACTATGGCTACACCTTC,NA,TRBV18,NA,TRBJ1-2
CASSYEVLDFEQYF,TGTGCCAGCAGTTATGAGGTTTTGGATTTCGAGCAGTACTTC,NA,TRBV6-6,NA,TRBJ2-7
CASSSTADSNQPQHF,TGTGCCAGCAGCTCGACGGCGGATAGCAATCAGCCCCAGCATTTT,NA,TRBV5-6,NA,TRBJ1-5
CASRRFLYEQFF,TGTGCAAGTCGCCGGTTTTTGTATGAGCAGTTCTTC,NA,TRBV12-2,NA,TRBJ2-1
CASSPLGGVEQYF,TGTGCCAGCAGCCCCCTAGGTGGCGTTGAGCAGTACTTC,once,TRBV4-2,NA,TRBJ2-7
CASSTRTGKGYNEQFF,TGTGCCAGTAGTACAAGGACAGGGAAAGGTTACAATGAGCAGTTCTTC,NA,TRBV19,TRBD1,TRBJ2-1
CASSPLVDEKLFF,TGTGCCAGCTCACCACTCGTTGATGAAAAACTGTTTTTT,NA,TRBV18,NA,TRBJ1-4
CASSPSRATEAFF,TGTGCCAGCAGCCCCTCGCGTGCCACTGAAGCTTTCTTT,NA,TRBV7-2,NA,TRBJ1-1
CATREGGNTEAFF,TGTGCCACAAGGGAGGGTGGGAACACTGAAGCTTTCTTT,NA,TRBV19,NA,TRBJ1-1
CASSRVLDGEAFF,TGTGCCAGCAGCCGGGTCCTAGACGGTGAAGCTTTCTTT,few,TRBV11-1,NA,TRBJ1-1
CASSTSGQYGYTF,TGTGCCAGTAGTACCTCGGGACAGTATGGCTACACCTTC,NA,TRBV19,TRBD1,TRBJ1-2
CASSLDRAFTEAFF,TGTGCCAGCAGTTTAGACAGGGCATTCACTGAAGCTTTCTTT,NA,TRBV28,TRBD1,TRBJ1-1
CASSTGGAEGHYEQYF,TGTGCCAGCAGCACCGGGGGGGCGGAGGGGCACTACGAGCAGTACTTC,NA,TRBV9,TRBD2,TRBJ2-7
CASSRTETGGREKLFF,TGCGCCAGCAGCCGAACTGAGACAGGGGGAAGGGAAAAACTGTTTTTT,NA,TRBV5-1,TRBD1,TRBJ1-4
CASSTRDRVNYGYTF,TGTGCCAGCAGTACGAGGGACAGGGTTAACTATGGCTACACCTTC,few,TRBV28,TRBD1,TRBJ1-2
CASSLFSGRARTGELFF,TGTGCCAGCAGCTTATTTAGCGGGAGGGCCCGGACCGGGGAGCTGTTTTTT,NA,TRBV7-6,TRBD2,TRBJ2-2
CASSYSLSETEAFF,TGTGCCAGCAGTTACTCTCTTTCTGAGACTGAAGCTTTCTTT,NA,TRBV6-5,NA,TRBJ1-1
CASSTGISSTDTQYF,TGTGCCAGCAGCACAGGGATTTCTAGCACAGATACGCAGTATTTT,NA,TRBV9,NA,TRBJ2-3
CASSLVWGVNEQFF,TGCGCCAGCAGCTTGGTATGGGGGGTCAATGAGCAGTTCTTC,NA,TRBV5-1,NA,TRBJ2-1
CASSQGTGSSGRDREQFF,TGTGCCAGCAGCCAAGGGACAGGGAGTAGCGGGAGAGATCGCGAGCAGTTCTTC,NA,TRBV11-3,NA,TRBJ2-1
CGHELADHNEQFF,TGCGGGCACGAGCTAGCGGACCACAATGAGCAGTTCTTC,NA,TRBV29-1,TRBD2,TRBJ2-1
CASSFGTSGTGELFF,TGTGCCAGCAGCTTCGGGACTAGCGGCACCGGGGAGCTGTTTTTT,NA,TRBV7-3,TRBD2,TRBJ2-2
CASRLPSYNEQFF,TGTGCCAGCAGGCTACCAAGCTACAATGAGCAGTTCTTC,NA,TRBV12-3/TRBV12-4,NA,TRBJ2-1
CASSPSHTTYGYTF,TGTGCCAGTAGTCCCTCCCACACTACGTATGGCTACACCTTC,few,TRBV19,NA,TRBJ1-2
CASSPPGQHTDTQYF,TGTGCCAGCAGCCCCCCGGGACAACACACAGATACGCAGTATTTT,NA,TRBV3-1/TRBV3-2,NA,TRBJ2-3
CASSPHRGGNSPLHF,TGTGCCAGCAGTCCCCACAGGGGGGGTAATTCACCCCTCCACTTT,few,TRBV6-5,TRBD1,TRBJ1-6
CASSVAPGGTEAFF,TGTGCCAGCAGCGTAGCTCCAGGGGGGACTGAAGCTTTCTTT,NA,TRBV9,TRBD1,TRBJ1-1
CASSYGTGGIGEQFF,TGTGCCAGCAGCTATGGGACAGGGGGTATTGGTGAGCAGTTCTTC,NA,TRBV5-4,TRBD1,TRBJ2-1
CASSNGTSKNEQFF,TGTGCCAGCAGCAACGGGACTAGCAAGAATGAGCAGTTCTTC,NA,TRBV21-1,NA,TRBJ2-1
CASSPHGAGANNEQFF,TGTGCCAGCAGCCCCCACGGTGCGGGAGCCAACAATGAGCAGTTCTTC,NA,TRBV11-3,TRBD2,TRBJ2-1
CVIRQPSGNTIYF,TGTGTAATACGACAGCCCTCTGGAAACACCATATATTTT,once,TRBV10-3,NA,TRBJ1-3
CASSLVFGTGGSEAFF,TGTGCCAGCAGCTTAGTTTTTGGGACAGGGGGCTCTGAAGCTTTCTTT,NA,TRBV11-3,TRBD1,TRBJ1-1
CASSIRQGRGYTF,TGTGCCAGCAGTATCCGACAGGGCCGGGGCTACACCTTC,NA,TRBV28,TRBD1,TRBJ1-2
CASRRRTGGSYNSPLHF,TGTGCCAGCAGACGAAGGACAGGGGGCTCCTATAATTCACCCCTCCACTTT,NA,TRBV28,TRBD1,TRBJ1-6
CASSSPRPGQGAGSNQPQHF,TGTGCCAGCAGCTCACCCCGGCCGGGACAGGGGGCGGGGAGCAATCAGCCCCAGCATTTT,few,TRBV28,TRBD1,TRBJ1-5
CASSRAGQGGSTGELFF,TGTGCCAGCAGCCGAGCGGGACAGGGCGGGAGCACCGGGGAGCTGTTTTTT,NA,TRBV6-6,TRBD1,TRBJ2-2
CASSPPSDTQYF,TGTGCCAGCAGCCCTCCCTCAGATACGCAGTATTTT,NA,TRBV3-1/TRBV3-2,NA,TRBJ2-3